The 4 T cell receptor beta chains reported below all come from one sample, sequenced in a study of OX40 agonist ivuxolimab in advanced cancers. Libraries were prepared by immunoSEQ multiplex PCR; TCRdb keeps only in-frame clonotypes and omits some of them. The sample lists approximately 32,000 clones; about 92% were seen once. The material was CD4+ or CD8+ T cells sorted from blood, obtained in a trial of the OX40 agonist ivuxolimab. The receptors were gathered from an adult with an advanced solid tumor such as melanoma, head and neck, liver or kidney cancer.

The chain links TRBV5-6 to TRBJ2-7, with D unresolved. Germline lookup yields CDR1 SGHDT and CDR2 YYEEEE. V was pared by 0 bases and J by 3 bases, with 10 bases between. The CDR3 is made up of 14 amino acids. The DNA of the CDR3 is TGTGCCAGCAGCTTGGGGTTTCTCGGCTACGAGCAGTACTTC. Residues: CASSLGFLGYEQYF.

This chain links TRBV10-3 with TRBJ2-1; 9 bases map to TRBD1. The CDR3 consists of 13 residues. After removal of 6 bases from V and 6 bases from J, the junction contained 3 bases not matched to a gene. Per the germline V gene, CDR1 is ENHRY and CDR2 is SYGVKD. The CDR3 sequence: CAIRPGQGNEQFF. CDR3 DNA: TGTGCCATCAGGCCGGGACAGGGCAATGAGCAGTTCTTC.

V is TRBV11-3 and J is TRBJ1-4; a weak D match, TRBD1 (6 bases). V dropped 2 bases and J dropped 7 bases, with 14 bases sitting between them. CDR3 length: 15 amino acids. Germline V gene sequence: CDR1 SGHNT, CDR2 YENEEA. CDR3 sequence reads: CASSLRAGAGEKLFF. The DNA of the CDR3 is TGTGCCAGCAGCTTACGAGCGGGGGCCGGTGAAAAACTGTTTTTT. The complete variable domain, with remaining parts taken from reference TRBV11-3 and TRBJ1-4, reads EAGVVQSPRYKIIEKKQPVAFWCNPISGHNTLYWYLQNLGQGPELLIRYENEEAVDDSQLPKDRFSAERLKGVDSTLKIQPAELGDSAVYLCASSLRAGAGEKLFFGSGTQLSVL.

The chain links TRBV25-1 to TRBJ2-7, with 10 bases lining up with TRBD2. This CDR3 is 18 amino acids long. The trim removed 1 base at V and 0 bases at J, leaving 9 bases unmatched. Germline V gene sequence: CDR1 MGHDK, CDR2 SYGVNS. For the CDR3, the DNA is TGTGCCAGCAGTGAATCCAGCGGGAGGGCCGGGGACTCCTACGAGCAGTACTTC. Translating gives CASSESSGRAGDSYEQYF.